What follows are 3 T cell receptor beta chains derived from one specimen sequenced in a study of blood T cell repertoires in COVID-19. Sequenced by immunoSEQ multiplex PCR; TCRdb stores in-frame clones only, minus some. The sample has tens of thousands of clones, approximately 86% seen once; the top ten hold less than 9.5%. Sequencing input: peripheral blood. The receptors were gathered from a man aged 55-75 years with acute or convalescent COVID-19.

V usage is TRBV7-2 and J usage is TRBJ1-4; 7 bases are a match to TRBD1. Germline V gives CDR1 SGHTA, CDR2 FQGNSA. The CDR3 is made up of 14 amino acids. J gave up 7 bases and V 5 bases, and 7 bases lay outside the gene matches. The CDR3 DNA reads as TGTGCCAGCAGCCCGGGACAGAGGCTTGAAAAACTGTTTTTT. Translated: CASSPGQRLEKLFF.

V is TRBV30 and J is TRBJ2-6; maybe TRBD1 (5 bases). CDR3 size: 16 residues. Trimming removed 3 bases from V and 4 bases from J, with 16 bases in between. CDR1 and CDR2 from the germline V gene are GTSNPN and SVGIG (reference sequence). This chain's CDR3 is CAWSPSRAGGANVLTF. Written as DNA, the CDR3 is TGTGCCTGGAGCCCTTCCAGGGCAGGGGGGGCCAACGTCCTGACTTTC.

This chain links TRBV3-1 (or the pseudogene TRBV3-2) with TRBJ2-1, with 7 bases matching TRBD1. Germline V CDR1 and CDR2: LGHDT, YNNKEL (reference sequence). The CDR3 loop spans 15 amino acids. The J segment lost 0 bases and the V segment lost 1 base, leaving 0 bases of the junction unmatched. CDR3 sequence: CASSQGQGSYNEQFF. CDR3 nucleotide sequence: TGTGCCAGCAGCCAAGGACAGGGCTCCTACAATGAGCAGTTCTTC.